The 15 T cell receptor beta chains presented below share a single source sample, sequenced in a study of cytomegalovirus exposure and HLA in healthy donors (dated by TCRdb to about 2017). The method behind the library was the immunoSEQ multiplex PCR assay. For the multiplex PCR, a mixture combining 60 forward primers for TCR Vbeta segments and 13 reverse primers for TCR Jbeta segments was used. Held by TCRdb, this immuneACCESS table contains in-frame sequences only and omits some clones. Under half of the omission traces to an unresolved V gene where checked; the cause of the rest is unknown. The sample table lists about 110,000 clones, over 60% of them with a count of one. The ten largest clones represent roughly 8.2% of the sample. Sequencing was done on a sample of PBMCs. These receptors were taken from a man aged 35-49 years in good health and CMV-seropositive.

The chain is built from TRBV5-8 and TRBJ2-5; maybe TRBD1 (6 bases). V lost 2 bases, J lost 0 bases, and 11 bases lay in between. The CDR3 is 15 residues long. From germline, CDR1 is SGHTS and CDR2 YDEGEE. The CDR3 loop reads CASSLGGRYQETQYF. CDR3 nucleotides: TGTGCCAGCAGCTTAGGGGGAAGGTACCAAGAGACCCAGTACTTC.

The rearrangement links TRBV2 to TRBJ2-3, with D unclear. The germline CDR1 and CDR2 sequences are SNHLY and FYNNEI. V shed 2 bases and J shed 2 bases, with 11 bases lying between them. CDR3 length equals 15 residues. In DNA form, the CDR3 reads TGTGCCAGCAGTGAATTTAACTACAACACAGATACGCAGTATTTT. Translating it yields CASSEFNYNTDTQYF.

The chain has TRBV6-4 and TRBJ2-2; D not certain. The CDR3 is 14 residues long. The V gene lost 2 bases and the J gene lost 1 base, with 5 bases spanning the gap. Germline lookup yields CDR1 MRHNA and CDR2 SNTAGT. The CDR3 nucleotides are TGTGCCAGCAGTGACCGACAGAACACCGGGGAGCTGTTTTTT. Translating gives CASSDRQNTGELFF.

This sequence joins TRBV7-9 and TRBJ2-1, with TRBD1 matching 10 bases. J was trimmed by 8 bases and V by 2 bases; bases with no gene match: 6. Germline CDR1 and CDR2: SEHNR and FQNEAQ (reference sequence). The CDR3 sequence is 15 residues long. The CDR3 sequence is CASSLRQGASDEQFF. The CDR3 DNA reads TGTGCCAGCAGCTTAAGACAGGGGGCAAGCGATGAGCAGTTCTTC.

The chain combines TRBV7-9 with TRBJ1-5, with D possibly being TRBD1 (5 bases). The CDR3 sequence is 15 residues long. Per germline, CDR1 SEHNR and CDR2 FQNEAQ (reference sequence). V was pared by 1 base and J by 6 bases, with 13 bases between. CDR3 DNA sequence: TGTGCCAGCAGCTTAGGCCAGGGTACCGGTCAGCCCCAGCATTTT. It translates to CASSLGQGTGQPQHF.

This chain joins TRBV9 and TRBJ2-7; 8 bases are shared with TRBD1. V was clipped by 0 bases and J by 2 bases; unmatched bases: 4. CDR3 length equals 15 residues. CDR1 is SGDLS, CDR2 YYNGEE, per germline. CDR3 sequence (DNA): TGTGCCAGCAGCGTAGATACAGGGGGAACCTACGAGCAGTACTTC. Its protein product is CASSVDTGGTYEQYF.

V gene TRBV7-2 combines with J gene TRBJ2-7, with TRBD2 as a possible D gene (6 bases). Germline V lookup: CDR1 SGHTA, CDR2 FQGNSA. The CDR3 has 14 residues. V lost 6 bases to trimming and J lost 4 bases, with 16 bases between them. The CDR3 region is CASSITGTRYEQYF. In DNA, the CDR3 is TGTGCCAGCAGTATAACCGGGACTCGTTACGAGCAGTACTTC.

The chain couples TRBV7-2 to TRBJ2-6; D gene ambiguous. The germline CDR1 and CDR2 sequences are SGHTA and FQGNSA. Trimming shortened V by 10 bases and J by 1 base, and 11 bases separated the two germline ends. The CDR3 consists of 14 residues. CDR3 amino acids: CATQEFSGANVLTF. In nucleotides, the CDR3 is TGTGCCACCCAAGAGTTTTCTGGGGCCAACGTCCTGACTTTC.

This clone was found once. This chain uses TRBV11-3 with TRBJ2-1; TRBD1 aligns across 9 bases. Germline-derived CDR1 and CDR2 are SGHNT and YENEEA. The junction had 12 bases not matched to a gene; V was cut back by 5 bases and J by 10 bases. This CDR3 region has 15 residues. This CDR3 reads CASSREQGAKGEQFF. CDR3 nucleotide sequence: TGTGCCAGCAGCCGAGAACAGGGGGCTAAAGGAGAGCAGTTCTTC. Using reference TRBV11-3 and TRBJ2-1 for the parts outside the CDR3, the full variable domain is EAGVVQSPRYKIIEKKQPVAFWCNPISGHNTLYWYLQNLGQGPELLIRYENEEAVDDSQLPKDRFSAERLKGVDSTLKIQPAELGDSAVYLCASSREQGAKGEQFFGPGTRLTVL.

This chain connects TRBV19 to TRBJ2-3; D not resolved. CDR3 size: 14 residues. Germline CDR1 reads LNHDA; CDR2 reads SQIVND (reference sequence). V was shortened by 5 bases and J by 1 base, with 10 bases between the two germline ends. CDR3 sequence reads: CASSEAKRTDTQYF. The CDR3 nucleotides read TGTGCCAGTAGTGAGGCCAAACGCACAGATACGCAGTATTTT.

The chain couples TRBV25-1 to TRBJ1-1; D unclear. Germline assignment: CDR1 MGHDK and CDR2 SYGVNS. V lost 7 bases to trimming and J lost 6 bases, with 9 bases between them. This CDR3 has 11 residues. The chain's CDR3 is CASTLGAEAFF. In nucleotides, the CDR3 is TGTGCCAGCACTCTAGGAGCTGAAGCTTTCTTT.

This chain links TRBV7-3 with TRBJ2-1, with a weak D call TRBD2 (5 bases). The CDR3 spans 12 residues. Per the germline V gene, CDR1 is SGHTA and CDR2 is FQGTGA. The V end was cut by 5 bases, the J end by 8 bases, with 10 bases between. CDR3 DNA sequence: TGTGCCAGCAGCGGACTCTCGGATGAGCAGTTCTTC. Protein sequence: CASSGLSDEQFF.

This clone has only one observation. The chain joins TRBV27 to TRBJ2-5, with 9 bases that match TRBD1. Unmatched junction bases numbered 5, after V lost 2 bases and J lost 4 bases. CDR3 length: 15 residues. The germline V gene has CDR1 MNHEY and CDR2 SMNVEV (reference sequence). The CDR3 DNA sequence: TGTGCCAGCAGTTTACTGGGACAGGGCGGAGAGACCCAGTACTTC. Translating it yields CASSLLGQGGETQYF.

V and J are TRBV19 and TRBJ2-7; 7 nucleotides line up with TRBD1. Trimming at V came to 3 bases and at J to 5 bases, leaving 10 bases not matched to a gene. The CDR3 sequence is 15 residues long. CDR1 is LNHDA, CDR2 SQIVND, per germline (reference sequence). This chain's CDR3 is CASSITGQAVDEQYF. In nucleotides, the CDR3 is TGTGCCAGTAGTATTACCGGACAGGCGGTGGACGAGCAGTACTTC. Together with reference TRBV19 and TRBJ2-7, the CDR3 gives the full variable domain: DGGITQSPKYLFRKEGQNVTLSCEQNLNHDAMYWYRQDPGQGLRLIYYSQIVNDFQKGDIAEGYSVSREKKESFPLTVTSAQKNPTAFYLCASSITGQAVDEQYFGPGTRLTVT.

The chain's CDR3 is CASSLHRGSGIQYF. CDR3 bases: TGTGCCAGCAGCTTGCACAGGGGTTCGGGCATTCAGTACTTC. The chain couples TRBV11-3 to TRBJ2-4; 7 nucleotides line up with TRBD1. The CDR3 spans 14 residues. After removal of 3 bases from V and 9 bases from J, the junction contained 8 bases not matched to a gene. Germline V gene sequence: CDR1 SGHNT, CDR2 YENEEA.